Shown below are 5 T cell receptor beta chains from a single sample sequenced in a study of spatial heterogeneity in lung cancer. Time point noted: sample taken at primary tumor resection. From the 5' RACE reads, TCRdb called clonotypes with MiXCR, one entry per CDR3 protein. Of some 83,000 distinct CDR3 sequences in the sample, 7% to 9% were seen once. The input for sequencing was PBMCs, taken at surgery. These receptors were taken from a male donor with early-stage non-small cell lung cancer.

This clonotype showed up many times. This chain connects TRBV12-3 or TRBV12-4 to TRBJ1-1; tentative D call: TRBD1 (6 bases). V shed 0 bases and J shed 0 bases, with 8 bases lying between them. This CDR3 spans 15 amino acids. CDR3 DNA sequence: TGTGCCAGCAGTTTAGCAGGGGGTATGAACACTGAAGCTTTCTTT. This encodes CASSLAGGMNTEAFF.

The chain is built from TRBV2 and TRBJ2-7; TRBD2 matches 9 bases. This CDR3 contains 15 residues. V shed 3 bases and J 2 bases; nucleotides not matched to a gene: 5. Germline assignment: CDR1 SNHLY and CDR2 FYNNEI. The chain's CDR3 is CASSDRLAGTYEQYF. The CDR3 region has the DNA TGTGCCAGCAGTGATCGCCTAGCGGGGACCTACGAGCAGTACTTC. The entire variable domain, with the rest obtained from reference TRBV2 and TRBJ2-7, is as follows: EPEVTQTPSHQVTQMGQEVILRCVPISNHLYFYWYRQILGQKVEFLVSFYNNEISEKSEIFDDQFSVERPDGSNFTLKIRSTKLEDSAMYFCASSDRLAGTYEQYFGPGTRLTVT.

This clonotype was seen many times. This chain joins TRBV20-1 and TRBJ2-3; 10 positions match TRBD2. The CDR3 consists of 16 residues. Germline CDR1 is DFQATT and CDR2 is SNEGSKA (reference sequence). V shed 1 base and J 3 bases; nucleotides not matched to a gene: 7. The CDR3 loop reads CSARVASGSGTDTQYF. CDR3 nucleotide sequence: TGCAGTGCTAGAGTGGCTAGCGGGAGTGGGACAGATACGCAGTATTTT.

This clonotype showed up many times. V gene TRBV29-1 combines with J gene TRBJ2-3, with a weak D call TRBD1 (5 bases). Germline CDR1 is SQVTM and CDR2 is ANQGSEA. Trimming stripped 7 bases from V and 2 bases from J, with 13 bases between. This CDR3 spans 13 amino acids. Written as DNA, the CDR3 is TGCAGCGGAAGACAGATTAACACAGATACGCAGTATTTT. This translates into CSGRQINTDTQYF.

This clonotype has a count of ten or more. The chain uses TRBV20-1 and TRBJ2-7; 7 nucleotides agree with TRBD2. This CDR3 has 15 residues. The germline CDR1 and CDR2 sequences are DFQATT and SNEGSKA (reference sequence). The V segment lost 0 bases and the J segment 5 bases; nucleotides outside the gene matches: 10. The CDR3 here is CSARDPQRGSNEQYF. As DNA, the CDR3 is TGCAGTGCTAGAGATCCTCAGCGGGGTTCTAACGAGCAGTACTTC.